This TCR beta chain comes out of a study of T cells after yellow fever vaccination. Study summary: Low-cell-number fractions were prepared with SMART-Seq v4 Ultra Low Input. Study conclusions and caveats: Post-booster samples contained most primary-vaccination clones (around 95% CD4, approximately 88% CD8).

TCRdb re-called the 5' RACE reads with MiXCR, one entry per CDR3 protein. The data contain 350,000 to 450,000 distinct CDR3 sequences, roughly a sixth of them singletons. This clonotype was seen repeatedly, ten times or more. Its target is unknown. The receptor was derived from a man aged 18 to 30 who received the YFV17D yellow fever vaccine. The specimen comprised PBMCs, sampled before the yellow fever booster vaccination.

The CDR3 loop is CASSYRTGSTDTQYF. In nucleotides, the CDR3 is TGTGCCAGCAGTTACCGAACAGGTAGCACAGATACGCAGTATTTT. The chain uses TRBV6-5 and TRBJ2-3; possible D gene TRBD1, 5 bases. The V gene lost 2 bases and the J gene lost 0 bases, with 9 bases spanning the gap. This CDR3 contains 15 residues. Germline values: CDR1 MNHEY, CDR2 SVGAGI.